This T cell receptor beta chain was observed in a study of human T cells and chemical hapten exposure. This clonotype was seen more than once but under ten times. Specified time point: patch test 1, 2 weeks after DPC sensitization. The treatment here: therapeutic diphenylcyclopropenone sensitization with weekly scalp DPC. Per the original data handling: The median was roughly 91,000 TCRs per sample, ranging roughly 23,224 to 750,000. TCRdb recomputed calls from the RACE reads with MiXCR, one row per CDR3 protein. Clone size and V and J calls follow TCRdb, not the original study. The repertoire holds approximately 100,000 distinct CDR3 sequences, with roughly 9.6% as singletons. The CDR3 sequence is 15 residues long. Germline V CDR1 and CDR2: SGHTA, FQGNSA. The J segment lost 6 bases and the V segment lost 4 bases, leaving 7 bases of the junction unmatched.

V and J are TRBV7-2 and TRBJ2-1, with 9 nucleotides matching TRBD1. This sequence was found in a woman between 35 and 50 years old with alopecia areata. Some clones in this sample may be carry-over from other donors' samples. The sequencing used whole blood, collected in connection with sensitization to the hapten diphenylcyclopropenone (DPC). For the CDR3, the DNA is TGTGCCAGCAGCTCCCGGACAGGGGCGGCCAATGAGCAGTTCTTC. Its translation: CASSSRTGAANEQFF. Based on the CDR3 plus reference TRBV7-2 and TRBJ2-1, the full variable domain is GAGVSQSPSNKVTEKGKDVELRCDPISGHTALYWYRQSLGQGLEFLIYFQGNSAPDKSGLPSDRFSAERTGGSVSTLTIQRTQQEDSAVYLCASSSRTGAANEQFFGPGTRLTVL.